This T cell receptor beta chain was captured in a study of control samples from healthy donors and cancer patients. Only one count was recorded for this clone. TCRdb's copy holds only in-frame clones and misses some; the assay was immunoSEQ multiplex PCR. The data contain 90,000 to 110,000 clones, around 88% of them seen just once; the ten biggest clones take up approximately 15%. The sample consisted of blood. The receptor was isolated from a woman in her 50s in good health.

For the CDR3, the DNA is TGTGCCAGCAGCCCCGCCCCAGGACGGTCCGAGTCCCAGTACTTC. As protein: CASSPAPGRSESQYF. The chain carries TRBV7-2 and TRBJ2-5; D is unclear. The CDR3 is made up of 15 amino acids. V was pared by 5 bases and J by 9 bases, with 22 bases between. The germline CDR1 and CDR2 sequences are SGHTA and FQGNSA.